The 15 T cell receptor beta chains presented below share a single source sample, sequenced in a study of blood T cell repertoires in COVID-19. Clones were sequenced by immunoSEQ multiplex PCR, and TCRdb holds only the in-frame ones, with some missing. The profile covers about 170,000 clones, with 87% appearing a single time and over 3.5% taken by the ten largest. The sample comprised peripheral blood. These receptor sequences come from a man between 18 and 29 years old with active or convalescent COVID-19.

This chain connects TRBV30 to TRBJ2-7, with D possibly TRBD1 on 5 matching bases. This CDR3 comprises 15 residues. CDR1 GTSNPN and CDR2 SVGIG come from the germline V gene (reference sequence). V was shortened by 1 base and J by 7 bases, with 20 bases between the two germline ends. The CDR3 loop reads CAWSAGHVDIGEQYF. CDR3 DNA sequence: TGTGCCTGGAGTGCCGGGCATGTGGACATTGGAGAGCAGTACTTC.

The V call is TRBV20-1, the J call TRBJ1-5; D gene uncertain. CDR3 size: 15 residues. The germline V gene encodes CDR1 DFQATT and CDR2 SNEGSKA (reference sequence). Trimming pared 3 bases from V and 0 bases from J, leaving 12 bases between. The CDR3, as DNA: TGCAGTGCTAGTCCGTCAGATTATAGCAATCAGCCCCAGCATTTT. Translating gives CSASPSDYSNQPQHF.

CDR3 loop: CASSLGGSGSLGRNEQFF. Here the CDR3 DNA reads TGCGCCAGCAGCTTAGGGGGTAGCGGGAGCTTGGGTAGAAATGAGCAGTTCTTC. The rearrangement links TRBV4-3 to TRBJ2-1, with TRBD2 identical over 9 bases. This CDR3 spans 18 amino acids. Germline CDR1 is LGHNA and CDR2 is YSLEER. V lost 5 bases to trimming and J lost 7 bases; unmatched junction nucleotides: 18.

J is TRBJ2-1 and V is TRBV6-2 or TRBV6-3, with TRBD1 identical over 10 bases. The CDR3 contains 15 residues. The V segment lost 2 bases and the J segment 8 bases; nucleotides outside the gene matches: 6. CDR1 MNHEY and CDR2 SVGEGT come from the germline V gene. The CDR3 nucleotides read TGTGCCAGCAGTTACGGGACAGGGGACGGGGATGAGCAGTTCTTC. This codes for CASSYGTGDGDEQFF.

This chain joins TRBV5-1 and TRBJ2-1, with 9 positions matching TRBD2. The CDR3 totals 18 residues. CDR1 SGHRS and CDR2 YFSETQ come from the germline V gene. Trimming cost V 0 bases and J 0 bases; bases outside gene matches: 7. In DNA form, the CDR3 reads TGCGCCAGCAGCTTGGTGGCTAGCGGGATGGGCTCCTACAATGAGCAGTTCTTC. Protein: CASSLVASGMGSYNEQFF.

This chain uses TRBV5-4 with TRBJ1-2; D perhaps matches TRBD1 (5 bases). Trimming stripped 2 bases from V and 4 bases from J, with 15 bases between. The CDR3 contains 15 residues. Germline V gene lookup returns CDR1 SGHNT and CDR2 YYREEE (reference sequence). The CDR3 region is CASSFGSQGPYGYTF. CDR3 bases: TGTGCCAGCAGCTTTGGCTCCCAGGGCCCCTATGGCTACACCTTC.

The chain carries TRBV2 and TRBJ2-7, with 9 bases identical to TRBD1. The junction had 11 bases not matched to a gene; V was cut back by 7 bases and J by 4 bases. CDR3 length: 15 amino acids. CDR1 is SNHLY and CDR2 is FYNNEI in the germline V gene. The CDR3 region has the DNA TGTGCCAGCATGGGACAGGGCCTCAAACTTTACGAGCAGTACTTC. Translated: CASMGQGLKLYEQYF.

The chain uses TRBV2 and TRBJ2-1; 12 bases align to TRBD2. The length of the CDR3 is 14 residues. Germline V CDR1 and CDR2: SNHLY, FYNNEI. Germline trimming cut 7 bases from V and 8 bases from J; bases unmatched to any gene: 6. CDR3 region: CASKASGGGHEQFF. Here the CDR3 DNA reads TGTGCCAGCAAGGCTAGCGGGGGGGGCCATGAGCAGTTCTTC.

This chain links TRBV7-2 with TRBJ2-1; weak D call: TRBD1 (6 bases). The germline V and J ends were trimmed by 4 bases and 5 bases, with 12 bases remaining between them. Germline V gene data show CDR1 as SGHTA and CDR2 as FQGNSA. CDR3 length: 14 amino acids. CDR3 region: CASSYMRGNNEQFF. CDR3 bases: TGTGCCAGCAGCTACATGAGGGGGAACAATGAGCAGTTCTTC.

The chain combines TRBV7-3 with TRBJ2-3; weak D call: TRBD2 (6 bases). The germline gives CDR1 SGHTA, CDR2 FQGTGA. CDR3 length: 15 residues. V was shortened by 4 bases and J by 2 bases, with 13 bases between the two germline ends. The chain's CDR3 is CASSSGTSNTDTQYF. For the CDR3, the DNA is TGTGCCAGCAGCTCCGGGACTTCCAACACAGATACGCAGTATTTT. The whole variable domain, remainder taken from reference TRBV7-3 and TRBJ2-3, is GAGVSQTPSNKVTEKGKYVELRCDPISGHTALYWYRQSLGQGPEFLIYFQGTGAADDSGLPNDRFFAVRPEGSVSTLKIQRTERGDSAVYLCASSSGTSNTDTQYFGPGTRLTVL.

The chain recombines TRBV12-5 with TRBJ2-1, with TRBD2 as a possible D gene (6 bases). There are 18 residues in the CDR3. The germline V and J ends were trimmed by 1 base and 7 bases, with 23 bases remaining between them. Germline-derived CDR1 and CDR2 are LGHNT and FRNRAP. CDR3 sequence: CASGLAGTAGLITNEQFF. The DNA for the CDR3 is TGTGCTAGTGGTTTGGCGGGCACAGCGGGCCTAATTACAAATGAGCAGTTCTTC.

V gene TRBV4-3 combines with J gene TRBJ2-7; tentative D call: TRBD2 (6 bases). The CDR3 contains 16 residues. Deletions cut 4 bases from V and 1 base from J, with 17 bases between. Germline CDR1 is LGHNA and CDR2 is YSLEER. The CDR3 sequence is CASSLYRREQSYEQYF. The CDR3 DNA is TGCGCCAGCAGCCTTTACCGACGGGAGCAATCCTACGAGCAGTACTTC.

The rearrangement joins TRBV6-5 to TRBJ1-2; 7 positions match TRBD1. This CDR3 has 15 amino acids. The germline V gene has CDR1 MNHEY and CDR2 SVGAGI. With V trimmed by 8 bases and J by 6 bases, 15 bases remained unmatched. The CDR3: CASRRVAQGVDGYTF. In DNA, the CDR3 is TGTGCCAGCCGCCGTGTTGCTCAGGGGGTAGATGGCTACACCTTC.

The chain is built from TRBV5-5 and TRBJ1-2; the match to TRBD1 covers 9 bases. This CDR3 region has 15 residues. Germline V gives CDR1 SGHKS, CDR2 YYEKEE (reference sequence). V trimming: 5 bases; J trimming: 4 bases; junction bases outside the gene matches: 9. The CDR3 nucleotides read TGTGCCAGCAGTCGGACAGGGGTCATACTCTATGGCTACACCTTC. It is translated as CASSRTGVILYGYTF.

The V gene is TRBV5-1, the J gene TRBJ2-2, with 8 bases matching TRBD1. Germline trimming cut 5 bases from V and 4 bases from J; bases unmatched to any gene: 4. CDR1 and CDR2 (germline): SGHRS, YFSETQ. The CDR3 spans 14 residues. This chain's CDR3 is CASRPGGPTGELFF. The CDR3, as DNA: TGCGCCAGCAGGCCAGGGGGCCCCACCGGGGAGCTGTTTTTT.